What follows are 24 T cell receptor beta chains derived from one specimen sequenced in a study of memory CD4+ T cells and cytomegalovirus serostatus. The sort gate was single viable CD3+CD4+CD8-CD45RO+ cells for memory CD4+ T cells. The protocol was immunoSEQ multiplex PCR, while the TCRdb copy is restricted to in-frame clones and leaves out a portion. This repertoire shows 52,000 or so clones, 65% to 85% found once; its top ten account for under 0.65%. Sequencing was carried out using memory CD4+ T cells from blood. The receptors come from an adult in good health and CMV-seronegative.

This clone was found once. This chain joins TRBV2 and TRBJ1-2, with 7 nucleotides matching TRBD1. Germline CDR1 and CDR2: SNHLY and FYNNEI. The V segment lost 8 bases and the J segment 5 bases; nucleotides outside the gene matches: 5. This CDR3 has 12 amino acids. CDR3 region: CASGGTDYGYTF. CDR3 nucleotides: TGTGCCAGCGGGGGGACAGATTATGGCTACACCTTC. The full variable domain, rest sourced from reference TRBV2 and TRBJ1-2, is EPEVTQTPSHQVTQMGQEVILRCVPISNHLYFYWYRQILGQKVEFLVSFYNNEISEKSEIFDDQFSVERPDGSNFTLKIRSTKLEDSAMYFCASGGTDYGYTFGSGTRLTVV.

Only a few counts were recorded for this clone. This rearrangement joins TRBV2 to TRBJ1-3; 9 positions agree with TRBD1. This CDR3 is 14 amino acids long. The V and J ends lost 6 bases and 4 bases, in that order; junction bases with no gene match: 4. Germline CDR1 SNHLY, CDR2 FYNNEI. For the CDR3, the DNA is TGTGCCAGCAGCGGACAGGGGTTAGGAAACACCATATATTTT. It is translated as CASSGQGLGNTIYF.

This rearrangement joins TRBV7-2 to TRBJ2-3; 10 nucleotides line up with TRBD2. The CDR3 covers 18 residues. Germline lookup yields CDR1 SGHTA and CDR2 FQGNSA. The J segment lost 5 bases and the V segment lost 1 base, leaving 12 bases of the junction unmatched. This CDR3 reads CASSLVFSGGLGEDTQYF. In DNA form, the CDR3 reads TGTGCCAGCAGCTTAGTCTTTAGCGGGGGGCTGGGTGAAGATACGCAGTATTTT.

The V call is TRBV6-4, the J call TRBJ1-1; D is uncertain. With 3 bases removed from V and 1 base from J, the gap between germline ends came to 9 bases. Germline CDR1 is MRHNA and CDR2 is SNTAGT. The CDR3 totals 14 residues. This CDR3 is CASSESRENTEAFF. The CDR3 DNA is TGTGCCAGCAGTGAATCTAGAGAGAACACTGAAGCTTTCTTT.

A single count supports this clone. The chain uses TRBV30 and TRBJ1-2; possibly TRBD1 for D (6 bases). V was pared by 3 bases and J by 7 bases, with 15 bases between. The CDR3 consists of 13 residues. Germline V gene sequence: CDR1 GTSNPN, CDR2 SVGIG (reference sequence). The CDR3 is CAWSPGGASGYTF. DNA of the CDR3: TGTGCCTGGAGCCCCGGGGGGGCAAGTGGCTACACCTTC.

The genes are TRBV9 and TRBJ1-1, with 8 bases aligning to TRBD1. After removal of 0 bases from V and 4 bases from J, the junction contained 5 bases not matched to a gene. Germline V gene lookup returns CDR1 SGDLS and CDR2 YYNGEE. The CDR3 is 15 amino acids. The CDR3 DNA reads TGTGCCAGCAGCGTAGGGACAGGGATGAGCACTGAAGCTTTCTTT. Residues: CASSVGTGMSTEAFF.

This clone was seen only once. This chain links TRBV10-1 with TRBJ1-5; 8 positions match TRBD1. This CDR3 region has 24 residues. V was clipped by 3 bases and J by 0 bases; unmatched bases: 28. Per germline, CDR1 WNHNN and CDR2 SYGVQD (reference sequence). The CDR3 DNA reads TGCGCCAGCAGTGAAGTTCCGGGACAGGTACTACCACCCAGGCAGGAACGTAGCAATCAGCCCCAGCATTTT. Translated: CASSEVPGQVLPPRQERSNQPQHF.

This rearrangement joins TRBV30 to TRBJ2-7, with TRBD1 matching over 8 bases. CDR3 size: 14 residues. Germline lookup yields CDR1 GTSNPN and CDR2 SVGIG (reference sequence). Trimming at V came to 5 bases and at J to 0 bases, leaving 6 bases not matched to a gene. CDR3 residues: CAWGQGDRSYEQYF. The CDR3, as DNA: TGTGCCTGGGGACAGGGTGACCGCTCCTACGAGCAGTACTTC.

The CDR3 nucleotides are TGCGCCAGCAGCTTCCCGACGGATGAGCAGTTCTTC. Translation: CASSFPTDEQFF. The chain links TRBV5-1 to TRBJ2-1, with D uncertain. Trimming took off 2 bases at V and 8 bases at J, with 8 bases between the two ends. This CDR3 region has 12 residues. Germline CDR1 and CDR2: SGHRS and YFSETQ.

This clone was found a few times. The CDR3 bases are TGCGCCAGCAGCTTGGTGTCCCAAGAGACCCAGTACTTC. It codes for CASSLVSQETQYF. V usage is TRBV5-1 and J usage is TRBJ2-5; D gene uncertain. The CDR3 loop spans 13 amino acids. Trimming shortened V by 0 bases and J by 1 base, and 4 bases separated the two germline ends. From germline, CDR1 is SGHRS and CDR2 YFSETQ.

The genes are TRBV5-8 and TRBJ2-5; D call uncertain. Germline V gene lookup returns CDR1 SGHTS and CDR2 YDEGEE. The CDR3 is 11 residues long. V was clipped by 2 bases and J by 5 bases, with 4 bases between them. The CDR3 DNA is TGTGCCAGCAGCTTTATCGAGACCCAGTACTTC. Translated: CASSFIETQYF.

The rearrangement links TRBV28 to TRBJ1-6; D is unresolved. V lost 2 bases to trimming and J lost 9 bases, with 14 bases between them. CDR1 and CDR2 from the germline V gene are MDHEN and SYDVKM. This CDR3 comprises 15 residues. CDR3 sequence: CASSLPYGFASPLHF. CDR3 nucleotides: TGTGCCAGCAGTTTACCCTACGGGTTTGCTTCACCCCTCCACTTT.

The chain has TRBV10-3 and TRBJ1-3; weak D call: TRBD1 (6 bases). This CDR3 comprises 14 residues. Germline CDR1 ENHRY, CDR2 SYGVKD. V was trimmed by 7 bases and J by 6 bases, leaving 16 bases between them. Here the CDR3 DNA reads TGTGCCATCACCAAAACAGGGTACGAAAACACCATATATTTT. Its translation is CAITKTGYENTIYF.

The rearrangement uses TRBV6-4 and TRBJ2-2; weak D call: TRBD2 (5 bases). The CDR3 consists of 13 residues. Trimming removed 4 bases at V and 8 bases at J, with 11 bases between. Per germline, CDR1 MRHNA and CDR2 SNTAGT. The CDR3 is CASSGLRGGELFF. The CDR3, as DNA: TGTGCCAGCAGTGGACTGAGAGGGGGGGAGCTGTTTTTT.

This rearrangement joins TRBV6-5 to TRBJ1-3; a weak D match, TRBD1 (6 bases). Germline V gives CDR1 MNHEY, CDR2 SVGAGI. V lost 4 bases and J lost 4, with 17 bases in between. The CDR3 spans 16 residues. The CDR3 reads CASSSNLQGRGNTIYF. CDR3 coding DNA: TGTGCCAGCAGTTCCAACTTACAGGGTCGGGGAAACACCATATATTTT.

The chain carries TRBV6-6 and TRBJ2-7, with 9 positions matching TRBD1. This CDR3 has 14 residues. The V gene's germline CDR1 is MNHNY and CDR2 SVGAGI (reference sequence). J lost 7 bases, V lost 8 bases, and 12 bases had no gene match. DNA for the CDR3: TGTGCCAGCCTTTGGGACAGGGAAAAGACAGAGCAGTACTTC. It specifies CASLWDREKTEQYF.

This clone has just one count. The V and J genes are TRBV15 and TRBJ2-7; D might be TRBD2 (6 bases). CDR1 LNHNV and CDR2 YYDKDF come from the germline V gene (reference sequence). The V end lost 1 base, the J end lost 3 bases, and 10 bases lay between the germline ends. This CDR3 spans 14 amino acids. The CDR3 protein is CATSRGRVNYEQYF. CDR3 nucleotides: TGTGCCACCAGCAGAGGGAGGGTCAACTACGAGCAGTACTTC.

The CDR3 here is CASSGTVSSPLHF. Written as DNA, the CDR3 is TGTGCCAGTTCCGGGACAGTGAGTTCACCCCTCCACTTT. The gene calls are TRBV2 and TRBJ1-6; TRBD1 matches at 7 bases. Per germline, CDR1 SNHLY and CDR2 FYNNEI. V was pared by 9 bases and J by 9 bases, with 8 bases of the junction left unmatched. The CDR3 extends over 13 amino acids.

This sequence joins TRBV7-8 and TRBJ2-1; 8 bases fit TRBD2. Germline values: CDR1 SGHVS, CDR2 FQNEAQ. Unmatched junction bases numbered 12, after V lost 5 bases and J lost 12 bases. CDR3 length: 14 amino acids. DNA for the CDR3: TGTGCCAGCAGCCGCGCCGGTTCCGGGGGGGGGCAGTTCTTC. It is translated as CASSRAGSGGGQFF.

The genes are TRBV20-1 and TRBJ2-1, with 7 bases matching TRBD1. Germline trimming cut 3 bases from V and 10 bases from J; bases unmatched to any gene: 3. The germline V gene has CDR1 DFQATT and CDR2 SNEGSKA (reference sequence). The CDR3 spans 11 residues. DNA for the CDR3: TGCAGTGCTAGGCAGGGGGTGGAGCAGTTCTTC. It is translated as CSARQGVEQFF.

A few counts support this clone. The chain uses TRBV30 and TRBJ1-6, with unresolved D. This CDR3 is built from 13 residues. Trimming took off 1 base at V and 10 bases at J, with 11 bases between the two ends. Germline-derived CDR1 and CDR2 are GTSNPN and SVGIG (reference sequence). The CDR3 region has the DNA TGTGCCTGGAGTGCGCGGGAGCGATCACCCCTCCACTTT. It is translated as CAWSARERSPLHF.

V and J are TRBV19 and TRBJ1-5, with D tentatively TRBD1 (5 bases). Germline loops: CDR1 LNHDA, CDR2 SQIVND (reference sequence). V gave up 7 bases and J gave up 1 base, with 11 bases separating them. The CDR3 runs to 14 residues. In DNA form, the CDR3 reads TGTGCCAGTAACATGGGGGGGAGCAATCAGCCCCAGCATTTT. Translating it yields CASNMGGSNQPQHF. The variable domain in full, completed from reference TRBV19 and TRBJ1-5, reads DGGITQSPKYLFRKEGQNVTLSCEQNLNHDAMYWYRQDPGQGLRLIYYSQIVNDFQKGDIAEGYSVSREKKESFPLTVTSAQKNPTAFYLCASNMGGSNQPQHFGDGTRLSIL.

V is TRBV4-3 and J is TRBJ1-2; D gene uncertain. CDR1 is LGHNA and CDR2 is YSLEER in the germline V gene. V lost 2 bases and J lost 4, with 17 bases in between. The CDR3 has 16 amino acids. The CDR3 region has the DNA TGCGCCAGCAGCCAAACCCGCCTATTACGGAGCTATGGCTACACCTTC. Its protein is CASSQTRLLRSYGYTF.

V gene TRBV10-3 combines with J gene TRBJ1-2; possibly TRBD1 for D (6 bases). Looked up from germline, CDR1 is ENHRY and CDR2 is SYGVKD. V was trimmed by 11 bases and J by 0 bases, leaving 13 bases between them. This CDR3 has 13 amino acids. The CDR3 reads CAVRGASNYGYTF. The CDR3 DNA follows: TGTGCCGTCCGGGGGGCTTCTAACTATGGCTACACCTTC.